This entry features one T cell receptor beta chain sequence. Its specificity is unknown. An Oncomine TCR Beta short-read assay was used to sequence the DNA from cultured CD4+ T cells. Using its own MiXCR run on the PCR reads, TCRdb lists one record per CDR3 protein. The sample gives 20,000 to 25,000 distinct CDR3 sequences, approximately 30% of which show up once; approximately 10% is in the top ten. Trimming stripped 3 bases from V and 1 base from J, with 9 bases between. This CDR3 has 13 amino acids. The germline CDR1 and CDR2 sequences are DFQATT and SNEGSKA (reference sequence). Time point denoted: late sampling 161 to 241 days after vaccination in a few convalescent patients. Described treatment: approximately nine-day PBMC culture with coronavirus spike peptide pools or control peptides (ViraFEST assay). ViraFEST grew antigen-specific T cells using peptide pools, then sequenced TCRs. Before Alpha, Beta and Delta appeared in the US, convalescents tested positive (March–December 2020). Peptide pools at about 9.7 ug/ml and IL-2 at about 9.6 IU/ml were added to cultures of a few million PBMCs per well.

This specimen comes from a study of vaccination and CD4 T cells after COVID-19. The rearrangement links TRBV20-1 to TRBJ2-5, with D possibly being TRBD1 (5 bases). This material consisted of CD4+ T cells from blood, cultured in vitro, taken about 7 months after SARS-CoV-2 vaccination. This TCR came from a human donor who had recovered from COVID-19. The CDR3 region has the DNA TGCAGTGCTAGTTATACAGGCCAAGAGACCCAGTACTTC. Protein product: CSASYTGQETQYF.